This entry lists 21 T cell receptor beta chains sequenced from one sample in a study of cytomegalovirus exposure and HLA in healthy donors. In the PCR, 60 Vbeta and 13 Jbeta primers were used. Profiling relied on immunoSEQ multiplex PCR, and the TCRdb table lists in-frame clones only, not all of them. The repertoire includes some 150,000 clones, approximately 81% of them detected once, and over 2% sits in the top ten. Sequencing was done on a sample of PBMCs. The receptors stem from a woman between 45 and 65 years old in good health and CMV-seronegative.

J is TRBJ1-2 and V is TRBV5-1; D perhaps matches TRBD1 (6 bases). CDR3 length: 16 amino acids. V was shortened by 4 bases and J by 6 bases, with 22 bases between the two germline ends. Germline V lookup: CDR1 SGHRS, CDR2 YFSETQ. The CDR3 reads CASSPINRVEGDGYTF. The CDR3, as DNA: TGCGCCAGCAGCCCAATTAACAGGGTTGAGGGTGATGGCTACACCTTC.

The rearrangement links TRBV14 to TRBJ1-1; 10 bases are a match to TRBD1. Germline V CDR1 and CDR2: SGHDN, FVKESK. V shed 5 bases, J shed 5 bases, and the junction held 8 bases outside the gene matches. The length of the CDR3 is 15 residues. The CDR3 DNA follows: TGTGCCAGCAGCAGGGGACAGGGGAGGTGGACTGAAGCTTTCTTT. It codes for CASSRGQGRWTEAFF. Together with reference TRBV14 and TRBJ1-1, the CDR3 gives the full variable domain: EAGVTQFPSHSVIEKGQTVTLRCDPISGHDNLYWYRRVMGKEIKFLLHFVKESKQDESGMPNNRFLAERTGGTYSTLKVQPAELEDSGVYFCASSRGQGRWTEAFFGQGTRLTVV.

The chain has TRBV29-1 and TRBJ1-4, with 7 bases aligning to TRBD1. Germline V lookup: CDR1 SQVTM, CDR2 ANQGSEA. This CDR3 contains 19 residues. Losses at the gene ends were 3 bases for V and 0 bases for J; bases not matched to a gene: 16. This CDR3 reads CSVEKGAGSNRATNEKLFF. In nucleotides, the CDR3 is TGCAGCGTTGAGAAGGGGGCCGGATCTAACAGGGCAACTAATGAAAAACTGTTTTTT. Combining the CDR3 with reference TRBV29-1 and TRBJ1-4 gives the whole variable domain SAVISQKPSRDICQRGTSLTIQCQVDSQVTMMFWYRQQPGQSLTLIATANQGSEATYESGFVIDKFPISRPNLTFSTLTVSNMSPEDSSIYLCSVEKGAGSNRATNEKLFFGSGTQLSVL.

V is TRBV28 and J is TRBJ2-3, with 8 nucleotides matching TRBD2. The germline gives CDR1 MDHEN, CDR2 SYDVKM. This CDR3 has 16 amino acids. The J segment lost 0 bases and the V segment lost 6 bases, leaving 8 bases of the junction unmatched. DNA of the CDR3: TGTGCCAGCAGCCCTGCCCTAGCGGGCAGCACAGATACGCAGTATTTT. It codes for CASSPALAGSTDTQYF.

The count of this clone is one. The chain is built from TRBV11-2 and TRBJ2-5; D gene uncertain. V was shortened by 1 base and J by 3 bases, with 9 bases between the two germline ends. The germline V gene encodes CDR1 SGHAT and CDR2 FQNNGV. The CDR3 has 14 residues. In DNA, the CDR3 is TGTGCCAGCAGCTTAGCTCCTATCAAAGAGACCCAGTACTTC. Translating gives CASSLAPIKETQYF. Complete variable domain (other parts from reference TRBV11-2 and TRBJ2-5): EAGVAQSPRYKIIEKRQSVAFWCNPISGHATLYWYQQILGQGPKLLIQFQNNGVVDDSQLPKDRFSAERLKGVDSTLKIQPAKLEDSAVYLCASSLAPIKETQYFGPGTRLLVL.

The V and J genes are TRBV5-6 and TRBJ2-1; 14 positions agree with TRBD2. The CDR3 spans 15 residues. The germline CDR1 and CDR2 sequences are SGHDT and YYEEEE. V shed 4 bases, J shed 10 bases, and the junction held 7 bases outside the gene matches. The DNA for the CDR3 is TGTGCCAGCAGCCGAGGACTAGCGGGAGGCTGGGAGCAGTTCTTC. It is translated as CASSRGLAGGWEQFF.

The chain recombines TRBV6-5 with TRBJ2-6; possible D gene TRBD1, 6 bases. V lost 6 bases and J 1 base, leaving 10 bases between the germline ends. The CDR3 consists of 15 residues. The V gene's germline CDR1 is MNHEY and CDR2 SVGAGI. The DNA of the CDR3 is TGTGCCAGCAGGCAGGGGTCGTCTGGGGCCAACGTCCTGACTTTC. Amino acids: CASRQGSSGANVLTF.

The gene calls are TRBV10-1 and TRBJ2-3; D uncertain. This CDR3 comprises 13 residues. V was trimmed by 9 bases and J by 2 bases, leaving 12 bases between them. CDR1 WNHNN and CDR2 SYGVQD come from the germline V gene (reference sequence). The CDR3 DNA is TGCGCCAGTAACGCTCAGATCACAGATACGCAGTATTTT. Translating it yields CASNAQITDTQYF.

The chain couples TRBV2 to TRBJ1-4; 8 bases align to TRBD1. J lost 5 bases, V lost 7 bases, and 6 bases had no gene match. The CDR3 contains 14 residues. Germline CDR1 reads SNHLY; CDR2 reads FYNNEI. The chain's CDR3 is CASTSTGVNEKLFF. The CDR3 DNA follows: TGTGCCAGCACTTCGACAGGGGTCAATGAAAAACTGTTTTTT.

Remarks on this clone: Other nucleotide sequences from this sample produce the same CDR3. The chain recombines TRBV9 with TRBJ2-1; the match to TRBD2 covers 10 bases. This CDR3 has 15 amino acids. Germline-derived CDR1 and CDR2 are SGDLS and YYNGEE. Unmatched junction bases numbered 8, after V lost 3 bases and J lost 8 bases. CDR3 bases: TGTGCCAGCAGCGACACTAGCGGGACTTCCGATGAGCAGTTCTTC. It encodes CASSDTSGTSDEQFF.

The V gene is TRBV4-3, the J gene TRBJ2-5; D may be TRBD2 (6 bases). V was trimmed by 1 base and J by 11 bases, leaving 14 bases between them. The germline CDR1 and CDR2 sequences are LGHNA and YSLEER. The CDR3 has 13 amino acids. The CDR3 bases are TGCGCCAGCAGCCAAGTTCCCGGGAGAGAGCAGTACTTC. As protein: CASSQVPGREQYF.

V usage is TRBV27 and J usage is TRBJ2-7, with D perhaps matching TRBD1 (6 bases). The CDR3 sequence is 15 residues long. Trimming cost V 6 bases and J 2 bases, with 17 bases left between them. Germline loops: CDR1 MNHEY, CDR2 SMNVEV (reference sequence). The CDR3 region is CASRPTAGVPYEQYF. The CDR3 DNA sequence: TGTGCCAGCAGACCGACGGCAGGGGTCCCCTACGAGCAGTACTTC.

This clone was found a few times. The chain couples TRBV5-8 to TRBJ2-7, with D possibly matching TRBD1 (6 bases). The CDR3 covers 16 residues. Trimming stripped 3 bases from V and 2 bases from J, with 18 bases between. From germline, CDR1 is SGHTS and CDR2 YDEGEE. Here the CDR3 reads CASSWTFLQGPYEQYF. The CDR3 DNA follows: TGTGCCAGCAGCTGGACCTTTCTGCAGGGGCCCTACGAGCAGTACTTC. Variable domain in full (rest from reference TRBV5-8 and TRBJ2-7): EAGVTQSPTHLIKTRGQQATLRCSPISGHTSVYWYQQALGLGLQFLLWYDEGEERNRGNFPPRFSGRQFPNYSSELNVNALELEDSALYLCASSWTFLQGPYEQYFGPGTRLTVT.

The chain couples TRBV28 to TRBJ1-1, with TRBD1 identical over 8 bases. The junction had 12 bases not matched to a gene; V was cut back by 9 bases and J by 6 bases. Germline CDR1 and CDR2: MDHEN and SYDVKM. The CDR3 covers 14 residues. In DNA form, the CDR3 reads TGTGCCAGTTTACGGGCAGGGGGCATCCCTGAAGCTTTCTTT. Translating it yields CASLRAGGIPEAFF.

This clone came up once. This sequence joins TRBV6-5 and TRBJ2-4, with 7 bases that match TRBD1. The CDR3 length is 14 residues. The germline V gene has CDR1 MNHEY and CDR2 SVGAGI. J was trimmed by 3 bases and V by 6 bases; bases with no gene match: 5. The CDR3 sequence: CASSPPGGKNIQYF. The CDR3 DNA reads as TGTGCCAGCAGCCCCCCAGGGGGCAAAAACATTCAGTACTTC.

J is TRBJ2-1 and V is TRBV18, with 12 bases matching TRBD2. CDR1 and CDR2 from the germline V gene are KGHSH and LQKENI. V was clipped by 1 base and J by 6 bases; unmatched bases: 1. There are 15 residues in the CDR3. The CDR3: CASSPQTSGSNEQFF. The CDR3, as DNA: TGTGCCAGCTCACCACAGACTAGCGGGAGCAATGAGCAGTTCTTC.

This chain uses TRBV6-5 with TRBJ1-1, with D possibly being TRBD1 (6 bases). This CDR3 region has 16 residues. Trimming shortened V by 0 bases and J by 0 bases, and 11 bases separated the two germline ends. Germline assignment: CDR1 MNHEY and CDR2 SVGAGI. CDR3 residues: CASSYSTGVMNTEAFF. The DNA of the CDR3 is TGTGCCAGCAGTTACTCGACAGGAGTCATGAACACTGAAGCTTTCTTT.

The chain carries TRBV7-2 and TRBJ1-5; TRBD1 aligns across 10 bases. V was clipped by 4 bases and J by 0 bases; unmatched bases: 3. Germline V gene data show CDR1 as SGHTA and CDR2 as FQGNSA. This CDR3 has 16 amino acids. The CDR3 sequence is CASSSRQGASNQPQHF. The CDR3 nucleotides read TGTGCCAGCAGCTCAAGACAGGGGGCTAGCAATCAGCCCCAGCATTTT.

The CDR3 spells CASSATRMGLTPNEQFF. Here the CDR3 DNA reads TGCGCCAGCAGCGCTACTCGGATGGGACTCACCCCCAATGAGCAGTTCTTC. The chain joins TRBV10-1 to TRBJ2-1; D possibly corresponds to TRBD2 (6 bases). Per germline, CDR1 WNHNN and CDR2 SYGVQD (reference sequence). V shed 6 bases and J shed 6 bases, with 24 bases lying between them. There are 17 residues in the CDR3.

CDR3 nucleotide sequence: TGTGCCAGCAGTGAACCCCAGGGGCTCGCAGCTTTCTTT. Translated, it gives CASSEPQGLAAFF. The chain employs TRBV6-1 and TRBJ1-1; maybe TRBD1 (6 bases). The germline V and J ends were trimmed by 2 bases and 10 bases, with 14 bases remaining between them. The CDR3 consists of 13 residues. Germline loops: CDR1 MNHNS, CDR2 SASEGT.

This chain uses TRBV2 with TRBJ1-1; D ambiguous. Trimming pared 0 bases from V and 1 base from J, leaving 6 bases between. There are 14 residues in the CDR3. CDR1 is SNHLY, CDR2 FYNNEI, per germline. CDR3 sequence reads: CASSEAQENTEAFF. As DNA, the CDR3 is TGTGCCAGCAGTGAAGCGCAGGAGAACACTGAAGCTTTCTTT.